Below, one T cell receptor beta chain is given with its context. Seattle's cohort entered during active infection and was followed longitudinally. The source of the sample is a study of blood T cell repertoires in COVID-19. Study information: Some COVID-19 samples were acute and others convalescent; all came from the United States, Italy and Spain. The analysed material was cDNA or gDNA that came from T cells, B-cell-depleted T cells, or PBMCs.

As handled by the study authors: Quantification of nucleated cells was approximated via reference gene primer amplification. Only in-frame clones appear in the TCRdb table, and some are missing; sequencing was by immunoSEQ multiplex PCR. V, J and clone size reflect that table, while D and trimming were determined from the DNA. The profile shows a few hundred thousand clones, roughly nine tenths of them singletons. The CDR3 is 18 residues long. The sequenced sample was peripheral blood. V gene TRBV21-1 combines with J gene TRBJ1-1. TRBV21-1 is shown as a pseudogene. This sequence was found in a woman in her 30s with COVID-19, enrolled during active disease. DNA for the CDR3: TGTGCCAGCAGCAAAGTTAAGAGGGGATGGGGGGAGAACACTGAAGCTTTCTTT. Translation gives CASSKVKRGWGENTEAFF.